Presented here are 14 T cell receptor beta chains from one specimen sequenced in a study of T-cell reconstitution after alpha-beta-depleted transplantation in children. Construction of the TCRbeta library involved unique molecular identifiers. TCRdb called the PCR reads again in MiXCR, with one record for every CDR3 protein. This table has about 590,000 distinct CDR3 sequences, over 10% appearing once. The sequencing used PBMCs, mostly from graft donor cells, collected 360 days after TCRalphabeta/CD19-depleted stem cell transplant. The receptors were gathered from a male patient younger than 18 who had a stem cell transplant for acute myeloid leukemia, so the T cells may come from the graft donor.

The rearrangement uses TRBV7-3 and TRBJ2-7, with 9 bases lining up with TRBD1. The CDR3 totals 15 residues. Looked up from germline, CDR1 is SGHTA and CDR2 is FQGTGA. The V gene end was trimmed by 4 bases and the J gene end by 3 bases; junction bases not matched to a gene: 7. The CDR3 loop is CASSYLPGQGYEQYF. The CDR3, as DNA: TGTGCCAGCAGCTATCTCCCGGGACAGGGCTACGAGCAGTACTTC. The full variable domain, completed using reference TRBV7-3 and TRBJ2-7, is GAGVSQTPSNKVTEKGKYVELRCDPISGHTALYWYRQSLGQGPEFLIYFQGTGAADDSGLPNDRFFAVRPEGSVSTLKIQRTERGDSAVYLCASSYLPGQGYEQYFGPGTRLTVT.

This clonotype was detected a few times. The chain couples TRBV12-3 or TRBV12-4 to TRBJ2-3, with 7 positions matching TRBD2. CDR3 length: 17 residues. Losses at the gene ends were 7 bases for V and 3 bases for J; bases not matched to a gene: 16. The CDR3 DNA reads TGTGCCAGCACCCCCGGACTAGTCCCCTCCCATACAGATACGCAGTATTTT. Translating it yields CASTPGLVPSHTDTQYF.

The chain combines TRBV6-1 with TRBJ2-1, with 11 bases aligning to TRBD2. This CDR3 region has 20 residues. With V trimmed by 4 bases and J by 3 bases, 17 bases remained unmatched. Germline CDR1 reads MNHNS; CDR2 reads SASEGT. The CDR3: CASSASGTSGFLYCYNEQFF. The CDR3 DNA reads TGTGCCAGCAGTGCAAGTGGGACTAGCGGATTTCTCTACTGCTACAATGAGCAGTTCTTC.

This rearrangement joins TRBV29-1 to TRBJ2-3; no clear D gene. V dropped 6 bases and J dropped 3 bases, with 13 bases sitting between them. The CDR3 runs to 13 residues. Germline V gene sequence: CDR1 SQVTM, CDR2 ANQGSEA. The CDR3 spells CSVIPDLTDTQYF. CDR3 nucleotide sequence: TGCAGCGTAATTCCGGACCTTACAGATACGCAGTATTTT.

Only a few counts were recorded for this clonotype. The V gene is TRBV29-1, the J gene TRBJ2-7, with D possibly TRBD2 on 5 matching bases. The ends were cut back, 8 bases at V and 7 bases at J, with 15 bases in the middle. Germline V CDR1 and CDR2: SQVTM, ANQGSEA. This CDR3 has 11 amino acids. The chain's CDR3 is CSPLVGGEQYF. Written as DNA, the CDR3 is TGCAGCCCACTAGTGGGTGGGGAGCAGTACTTC.

This clonotype was counted at least ten times. This chain joins TRBV11-2 and TRBJ2-2; D call uncertain. In germline, CDR1 is SGHAT, CDR2 FQNNGV. V lost 1 base, J lost 6 bases, and 9 bases lay in between. The CDR3 totals 14 residues. The CDR3 reads CASSLGGWAGELFF. The CDR3 DNA is TGTGCCAGCAGCTTAGGGGGTTGGGCCGGGGAGCTGTTTTTT.

In its sample, this clonotype was seen a few times. This chain joins TRBV6-1 and TRBJ2-1, with D hard to call. The CDR3 totals 16 residues. V was pared by 5 bases and J by 0 bases, with 14 bases between. Germline-derived CDR1 and CDR2 are MNHNS and SASEGT. CDR3 amino acids: CASSLPTWSSYNEQFF. The CDR3 nucleotides are TGTGCCAGCAGTCTCCCGACTTGGAGCTCCTACAATGAGCAGTTCTTC.

There are a few counts of this clonotype. The chain uses TRBV7-9 and TRBJ2-1; D uncertain. Germline V gene data show CDR1 as SEHNR and CDR2 as FQNEAQ (reference sequence). This CDR3 region has 13 residues. Trimming stripped 3 bases from V and 8 bases from J, with 11 bases between. CDR3 nucleotide sequence: TGTGCCAGCAGCTTGAGTTGGGCTGATGAGCAGTTCTTC. This translates into CASSLSWADEQFF.

The chain has TRBV9 and TRBJ2-6, with TRBD2 matching 7 bases. This CDR3 is built from 19 residues. Germline trimming cut 2 bases from V and 0 bases from J; bases unmatched to any gene: 11. Germline assignment: CDR1 SGDLS and CDR2 YYNGEE. The CDR3 loop is CASSVLVSGTYSGANVLTF. The DNA of the CDR3 is TGTGCCAGCAGCGTCTTGGTGAGCGGGACCTACTCTGGGGCCAACGTCCTGACTTTC.

The V and J genes are TRBV3-1 and TRBJ1-2; possibly TRBD1 for D (6 bases). CDR1 LGHDT and CDR2 YNNKEL come from the germline V gene (reference sequence). CDR3 length: 11 residues. Trimming cost V 1 base and J 13 bases, with 10 bases left between them. The CDR3 here is CASSQAGASTF. The CDR3 nucleotides read TGTGCCAGCAGCCAAGCGGGGGCGAGCACCTTC.

This sequence joins TRBV20-1 and TRBJ2-1; D is perhaps TRBD2 (6 bases). Germline V CDR1 and CDR2: DFQATT, SNEGSKA (reference sequence). Trimming left V 2 bases short and J 0 bases short, with 14 bases between. The CDR3 consists of 16 residues. The CDR3 spells CSARSPWRDSYNEQFF. As DNA, the CDR3 is TGCAGTGCTAGAAGCCCATGGCGGGACTCCTACAATGAGCAGTTCTTC.

This clonotype appeared a few times. J is TRBJ1-5 and V is TRBV7-6; D is perhaps TRBD1 (6 bases). V lost 6 bases and J lost 0, with 15 bases in between. The CDR3 has 16 residues. Germline CDR1 reads SGHVS; CDR2 reads FNYEAQ. As DNA, the CDR3 is TGTGCCAGCAGTTCTAGGGGGTATCGTAGCAATCAGCCCCAGCATTTT. Translating gives CASSSRGYRSNQPQHF. The whole variable domain, filled in from reference TRBV7-6 and TRBJ1-5, reads GAGVSQSPRYKVTKRGQDVALRCDPISGHVSLYWYRQALGQGPEFLTYFNYEAQQDKSGLPNDRFSAERPEGSISTLTIQRTEQRDSAMYRCASSSRGYRSNQPQHFGDGTRLSIL.

CDR3 protein: CSARDFGGRETQYF. The CDR3 nucleotides are TGCAGTGCTAGAGATTTCGGGGGGCGAGAGACCCAGTACTTC. This chain joins TRBV20-1 and TRBJ2-5; D possibly corresponds to TRBD2 (7 bases). Trimming stripped 0 bases from V and 4 bases from J, with 12 bases between. Germline V CDR1 and CDR2: DFQATT, SNEGSKA (reference sequence). This CDR3 spans 14 amino acids.

In this sample, this clonotype turned up a few times. This chain joins TRBV29-1 and TRBJ2-3; no clear D gene. The CDR3 totals 14 residues. V shed 4 bases and J shed 5 bases, with 16 bases lying between them. Germline V gives CDR1 SQVTM, CDR2 ANQGSEA. This CDR3 is CSVVPQGTLDTQYF. The DNA for the CDR3 is TGCAGCGTTGTCCCCCAAGGTACACTAGATACGCAGTATTTT.